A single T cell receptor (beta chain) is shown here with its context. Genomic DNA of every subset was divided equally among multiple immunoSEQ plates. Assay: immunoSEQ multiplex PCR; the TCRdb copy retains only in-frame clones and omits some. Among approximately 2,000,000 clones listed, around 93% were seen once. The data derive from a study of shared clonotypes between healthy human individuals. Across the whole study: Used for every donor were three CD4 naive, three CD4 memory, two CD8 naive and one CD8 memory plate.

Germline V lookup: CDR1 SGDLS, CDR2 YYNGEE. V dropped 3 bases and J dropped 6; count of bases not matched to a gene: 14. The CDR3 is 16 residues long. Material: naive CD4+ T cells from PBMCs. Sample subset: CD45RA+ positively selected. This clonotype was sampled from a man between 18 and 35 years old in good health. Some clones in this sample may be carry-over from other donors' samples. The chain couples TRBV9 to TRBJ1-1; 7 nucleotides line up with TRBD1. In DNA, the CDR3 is TGTGCCAGCAGCGACCGACCCCGGGACAGAGCCCCTGAAGCTTTCTTT. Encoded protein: CASSDRPRDRAPEAFF.